The source of this T cell receptor beta chain is a study of blood T cells in healthy people across ages. Overall study findings and caveats: Long-lived donors carried more naive CD4+ cells and greater diversity than aged donors.

V was cut by 7 bases and J by 0 bases, with 4 bases left in between. The CDR3 length is 12 residues. Germline CDR1 is MNHNS and CDR2 is SASEGT. Donors ranged from about 6 to 95 years old and were healthy Caucasians in Russia. Comments on this clonotype: As yet, its antigen is unknown.

A second 7 to 11 cycle PCR used barcoded and J-beta primers. The template-switch adaptor, which had 12 random nucleotides, put a tag on each cDNA molecule. TCRdb analysed the 5' RACE reads with MiXCR anew, one entry per CDR3 protein. The data hold hundreds of thousands of distinct CDR3 sequences, with around 68% observed a single time. J is TRBJ1-5 and V is TRBV6-1; no clear D. The source material was blood. The sequence was obtained from a man aged 25-45 years in good health. The CDR3, as DNA: TGTGCCAGCACCCATAGCAATCAGCCCCAGCATTTT. It translates to CASTHSNQPQHF.